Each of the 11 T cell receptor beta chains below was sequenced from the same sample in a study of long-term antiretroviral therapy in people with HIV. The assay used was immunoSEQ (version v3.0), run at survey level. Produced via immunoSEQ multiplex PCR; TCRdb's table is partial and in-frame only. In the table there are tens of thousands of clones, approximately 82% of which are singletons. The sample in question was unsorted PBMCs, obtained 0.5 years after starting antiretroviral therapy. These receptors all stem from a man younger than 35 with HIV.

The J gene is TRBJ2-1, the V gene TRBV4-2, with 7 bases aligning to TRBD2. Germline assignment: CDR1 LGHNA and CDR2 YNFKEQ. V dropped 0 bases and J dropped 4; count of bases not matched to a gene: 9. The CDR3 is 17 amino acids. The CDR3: CASSQDSSGLTYNEQFF. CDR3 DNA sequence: TGTGCCAGCAGCCAAGATTCCTCGGGACTAACTTACAATGAGCAGTTCTTC.

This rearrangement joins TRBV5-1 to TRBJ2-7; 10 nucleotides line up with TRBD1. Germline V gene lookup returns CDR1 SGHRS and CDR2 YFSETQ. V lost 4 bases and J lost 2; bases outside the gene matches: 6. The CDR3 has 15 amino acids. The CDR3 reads CASSPRTGGPYEQYF. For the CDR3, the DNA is TGCGCCAGCAGCCCCCGGACAGGGGGACCCTACGAGCAGTACTTC. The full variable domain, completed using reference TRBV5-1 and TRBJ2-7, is KAGVTQTPRYLIKTRGQQVTLSCSPISGHRSVSWYQQTPGQGLQFLFEYFSETQRNKGNFPGRFSGRQFSNSRSEMNVSTLELGDSALYLCASSPRTGGPYEQYFGPGTRLTVT.

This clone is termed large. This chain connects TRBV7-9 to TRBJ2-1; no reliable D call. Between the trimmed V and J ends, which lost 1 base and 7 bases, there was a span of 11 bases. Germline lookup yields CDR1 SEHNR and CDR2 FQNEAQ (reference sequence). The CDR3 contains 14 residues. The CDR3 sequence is CASSLVYSGNEQFF. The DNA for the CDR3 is TGTGCCAGCAGCTTAGTCTATTCTGGAAATGAGCAGTTCTTC.

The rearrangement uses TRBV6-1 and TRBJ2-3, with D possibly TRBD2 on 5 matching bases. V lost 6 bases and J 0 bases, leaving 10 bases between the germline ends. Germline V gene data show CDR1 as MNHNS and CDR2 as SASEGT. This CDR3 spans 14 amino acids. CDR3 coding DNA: TGTGCCAGCAGCGCGAGCGGAAGCACAGATACGCAGTATTTT. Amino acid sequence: CASSASGSTDTQYF.

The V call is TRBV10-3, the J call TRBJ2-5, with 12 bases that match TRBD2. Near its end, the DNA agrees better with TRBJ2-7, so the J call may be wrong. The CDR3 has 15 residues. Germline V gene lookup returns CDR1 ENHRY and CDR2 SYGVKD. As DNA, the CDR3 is TGTGCCACCCACGAACTAGCGGGGGGTTCCCACGAGCAGTACTTC. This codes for CATHELAGGSHEQYF.

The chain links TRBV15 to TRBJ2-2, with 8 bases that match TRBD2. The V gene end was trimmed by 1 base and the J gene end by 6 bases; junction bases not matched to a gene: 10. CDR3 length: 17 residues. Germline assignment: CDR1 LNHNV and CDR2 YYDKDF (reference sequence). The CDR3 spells CATSRVPSGGIAGELFF. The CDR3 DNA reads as TGTGCCACCAGCAGAGTTCCAAGCGGGGGTATCGCCGGGGAGCTGTTTTTT.

CDR3 DNA: TGCGCCAGCAGCCGAAGAGCGGGGGGCAGCTCCTACGAGCAGTACTTC. Translation gives CASSRRAGGSSYEQYF. This sequence joins TRBV4-3 and TRBJ2-7; TRBD2 matches at 9 bases. Losses at the gene ends were 4 bases for V and 0 bases for J; bases not matched to a gene: 7. Germline CDR1 and CDR2: LGHNA and YSLEER. The CDR3 contains 16 residues.

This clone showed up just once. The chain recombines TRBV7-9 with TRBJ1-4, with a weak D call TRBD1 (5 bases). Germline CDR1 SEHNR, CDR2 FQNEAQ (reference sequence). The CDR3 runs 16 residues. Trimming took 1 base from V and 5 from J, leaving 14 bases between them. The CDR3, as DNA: TGTGCCAGCAGCTTAGTTGGGGGGTTCCGCAATGAAAAACTGTTTTTT. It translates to CASSLVGGFRNEKLFF.

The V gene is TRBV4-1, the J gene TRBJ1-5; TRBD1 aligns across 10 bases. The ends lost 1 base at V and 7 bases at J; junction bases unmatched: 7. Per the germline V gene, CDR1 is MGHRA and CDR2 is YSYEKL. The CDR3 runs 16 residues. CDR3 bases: TGCGCCAGCAGCCAAGTGGGGACAGGGGATTACCAGCCCCAGCATTTT. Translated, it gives CASSQVGTGDYQPQHF.

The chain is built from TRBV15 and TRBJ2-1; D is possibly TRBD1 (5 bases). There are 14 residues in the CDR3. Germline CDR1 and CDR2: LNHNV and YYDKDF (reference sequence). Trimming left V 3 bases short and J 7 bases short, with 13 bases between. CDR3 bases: TGTGCCACCAGCAGCCTCTCTCAGGGTAATGAGCAGTTCTTC. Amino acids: CATSSLSQGNEQFF.

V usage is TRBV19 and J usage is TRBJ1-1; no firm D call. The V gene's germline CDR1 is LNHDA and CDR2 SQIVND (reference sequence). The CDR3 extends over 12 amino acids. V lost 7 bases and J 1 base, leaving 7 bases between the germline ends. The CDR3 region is CASINPNTEAFF. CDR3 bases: TGTGCCAGTATAAACCCGAACACTGAAGCTTTCTTT.